This TCR beta chain is from a study of vaccination effects on CD4 cells after COVID-19 (dated by TCRdb to 2021 to 2024). Some background on the complete study: Across the study, the median time from the second dose to post-vaccine sampling was 72 days (range 14 to 241). The Oncomine TCR Beta short-read assay on an Illumina iSeq 100 was used to sequence cultures from other donors in the study. SARS-CoV-2 spike-specific CD4+ TCR repertoires from before and after mRNA vaccination were compared in COVID-19 convalescent patients and in infection-naive vaccine recipients. The full study included 10 COVID-19 convalescent patients and several SARS-CoV-2-naive healthy vaccine recipients.

Library method: the immunoSEQ multiplex PCR assay. DNA from the cultured and isolated CD4+ T cells underwent TCR beta CDR3 sequencing. The authors processed their data as follows. Non-productive TCR sequences were removed and reads were trimmed to the CDR3 region, keeping CDR3s of at least 7 amino acids. Antigen-specific clonotypes were identified with the MANAFEST web app by comparing expansion in peptide wells against reference cultures. To be called positive, a clone needed expansion at FDR<0.05 compared with the reference and with all other wells, an odds ratio greater than 5, and a frequency greater than 0.1% in two replicate wells. A clonotype was called cross-reactive if it was significantly expanded both in SARS-CoV-2 spike wells and in at least one common cold coronavirus spike condition. CDR3 similarity was assessed by Levenshtein distance with the stringdist R package, and unrooted trees were built with ape in R 3.6.1. Entries here come from immuneACCESS through TCRdb and include only in-frame sequences with V and J called. Some clones fail to appear in such tables; in the studies checked, an unresolved V gene covers under half of the shortfall, and the cause of the remainder is unknown. D and trimming were read from the DNA, whereas the V and J calls and clone size are those reported in that table. This sample holds around 69,000 clones; 74% were observed only once. Roughly 1.6% of the sample is taken by the ten largest.

Broader findings and caveats from the paper: Only a small number of convalescent patients were included, and no early post-infection timepoints were available, which limited the study. Clones induced by infection and clones induced by vaccination both contracted markedly at late timepoints after vaccination, which fits with T cell responses waning over time. Among healthy vaccine recipients, nearly all vaccine-induced clones were SARS-CoV-2 mono-reactive, and only 1 of 255 was cross-reactive with common cold coronaviruses.

Concerning this clone itself: Its specific antigen is unknown. No much larger clone exists at a distance of one base, and base qualities are not known.

To identify antigen-specific CD4+ T cell clonotypes by their expansion, the ViraFEST assay first stimulated PBMC with viral peptide pools and then applied TCR sequencing. After approximately eleven days of culture, CD4+ T cells were isolated with the EasySep CD4+ T cell isolation kit. Each participant received two doses of an mRNA SARS-CoV-2 vaccine, either BNT162b2 or mRNA-1273. None of the healthy vaccine recipients had a prior SARS-CoV-2 infection, which was confirmed by nucleocapsid antibody tests that came back negative both before and after vaccination. About 1.8 million PBMC per well were cultured with around 9.8 ug/ml peptides in IMDM containing 5% human AB serum, approximately 10 IU/ml IL-2 and gentamicin. On days 3 and 7, half of the culture medium was replaced with fresh IL-2-containing medium. Unless noted otherwise, every peptide stimulation condition was grown in triplicate wells. PBMC were separated from whole blood using Ficoll-Paque Plus gradient centrifugation and were then either cryopreserved at -140C or used fresh. The overlapping peptide pools covered the spike proteins of SARS-CoV-2 as well as those of the common cold coronaviruses HCoV-NL63, HCoV-OC43 and HCoV-229E. The QIAamp micro DNA kit was used to extract genomic DNA from the cultured CD4+ T cells.

V loses 3 bases, J loses 2 bases, and the germline ends lie 13 bases apart. Looking up the germline V gene yields CDR1 SGHTA and CDR2 FQGNSA. The CDR3 starts with the cysteine, ends with the phenylalanine, and has 15 residues. The sequence is cut down to CDR3 DNA, 45 bases in frame from base 1. This chain is built from TRBV7-2 and TRBJ1-2; 5 matching bases give a weak D call of TRBD1. Sequenced here: CD4+ T cells from PBMCs cultured with HCoV-229E spike peptides, sampled after COVID-19 vaccination. The sample's cell subset or site label, in plain terms: HCoV-229E spike overlapping peptide pool stimulation. This clonotype was obtained from a human donor who received a COVID-19 vaccine. The CDR3 in this case is CASSFNPTVNYGYTF. Read as DNA, the sequence is TGTGCCAGCAGCTTTAATCCGACAGTGAACTATGGCTACACCTTC. With the rest looked up from the reference TRBV7-2 and TRBJ1-2 genes rather than sequenced, the full variable domain is GAGVSQSPSNKVTEKGKDVELRCDPISGHTALYWYRQSLGQGLEFLIYFQGNSAPDKSGLPSDRFSAERTGGSVSTLTIQRTQQEDSAVYLCASSFNPTVNYGYTFGSGTRLTVV.